One TCR beta chain is described in this entry. The sample comes from a study of blood T cell repertoires in COVID-19. Across the study: Sample material is recorded as cDNA or gDNA derived from T cells, B-cell-depleted T cells, or PBMCs.

Only in-frame clones appear in the TCRdb table, and some are missing; sequencing was by immunoSEQ multiplex PCR. The table records about 19,000 clones, about nine tenths of them present only once. CDR3 length: 12 amino acids. Germline loops: CDR1 WSHSY, CDR2 SAAADI. Deletions cut 2 bases from V and 3 bases from J, with 4 bases between. The clonotype comes from a human donor in a cohort sampled during active COVID-19. The donor label of this sample is uncertain. The J gene is TRBJ2-5, the V gene TRBV10-2; no clear D gene. Sequenced material: peripheral blood. CDR3 amino acids: CASSETEETQYF. The CDR3 bases are TGCGCCAGCAGTGAGACAGAAGAGACCCAGTACTTC.